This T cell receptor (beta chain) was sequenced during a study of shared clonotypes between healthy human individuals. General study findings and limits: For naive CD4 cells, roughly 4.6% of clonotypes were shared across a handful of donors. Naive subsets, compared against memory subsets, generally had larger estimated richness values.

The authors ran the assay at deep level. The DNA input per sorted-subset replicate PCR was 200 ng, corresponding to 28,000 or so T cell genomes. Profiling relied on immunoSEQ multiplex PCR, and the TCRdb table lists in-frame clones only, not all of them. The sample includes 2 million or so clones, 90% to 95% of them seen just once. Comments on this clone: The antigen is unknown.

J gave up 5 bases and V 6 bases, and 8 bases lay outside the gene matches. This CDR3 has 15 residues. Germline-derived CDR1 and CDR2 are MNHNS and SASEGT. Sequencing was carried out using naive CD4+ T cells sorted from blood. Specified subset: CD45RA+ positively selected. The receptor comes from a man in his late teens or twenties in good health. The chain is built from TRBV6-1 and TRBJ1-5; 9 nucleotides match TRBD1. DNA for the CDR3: TGTGCCAGCAGGGGGACAGGGCGGGTAGATCAGCCCCAGCATTTT. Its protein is CASRGTGRVDQPQHF.